The 3 T cell receptor beta chains in this list originate from one sample, sequenced in a study of cytomegalovirus exposure and HLA in healthy donors. The primer mix had 60 Vbeta and 13 Jbeta primers. Profiled with immunoSEQ multiplex PCR; TCRdb holds only in-frame clones, not every one. The sample has around 96,000 clones, 64% seen once. Input material: PBMCs. These receptors all come from a man in his sixties in good health and CMV-seronegative.

This clone was seen once. This chain joins TRBV2 and TRBJ2-2; TRBD2 is a possible D gene (6 bases). Trimming cost V 0 bases and J 8 bases, with 10 bases left between them. Looked up from germline, CDR1 is SNHLY and CDR2 is FYNNEI. The CDR3 consists of 14 residues. CDR3: CASSEAGGAGELFF. CDR3 DNA sequence: TGTGCCAGCAGTGAAGCGGGAGGAGCGGGGGAGCTGTTTTTT.

The DNA for the CDR3 is TGTGCCAGCAGTTACTCTTCGGGACAGGGTAGTTCACCCCTCCACTTT. It is translated as CASSYSSGQGSSPLHF. The V gene is TRBV6-5, the J gene TRBJ1-6; 9 bases match TRBD1. This CDR3 is built from 16 residues. Trimming cost V 0 bases and J 9 bases; bases outside gene matches: 6. In germline, CDR1 is MNHEY, CDR2 SVGAGI.

The chain links TRBV9 to TRBJ2-2; possible D gene TRBD2, 6 bases. V was cut by 8 bases and J by 4 bases, with 18 bases left in between. This CDR3 has 15 amino acids. Germline V gene data show CDR1 as SGDLS and CDR2 as YYNGEE. The CDR3: CASSFWGESTGELFF. The CDR3 DNA reads as TGTGCCAGTTCCTTCTGGGGGGAGTCCACCGGGGAGCTGTTTTTT.